This TCR beta chain was sequenced in a study of PD-1 and CTLA-4 blockade in melanoma. The V end lost 2 bases, the J end lost 4 bases, and 11 bases lay between the germline ends. The V gene's germline CDR1 is SEHNR and CDR2 FQNEAQ (reference sequence). The CDR3 is 14 amino acids. Produced via immunoSEQ multiplex PCR; TCRdb's table is partial and in-frame only. This sample has 15,000 to 20,000 clones; around 70% occur once, and the top ten carry about 15%. This sequence originates from a human donor with melanoma. The gene calls are TRBV7-9 and TRBJ1-2, with a tentative D call TRBD1 (5 bases). Source: CD8+ T cells from peripheral blood, taken before anti-PD-1 treatment. The CDR3 nucleotides are TGTGCCAGCAGCTTACTACAGGCACGCTATGGCTACACCTTC. This translates into CASSLLQARYGYTF.